This T cell receptor beta chain was profiled in a study of blood T cell repertoires in COVID-19. Data came from immunoSEQ multiplex PCR; TCRdb stores just in-frame clones and leaves some out. The data hold about 170,000 clones, with approximately 86% observed a single time. Patients of the Seattle cohort, enrolled during active infection, were followed longitudinally. The CDR3 extends over 15 amino acids. Per germline, CDR1 SGHRS and CDR2 YFSETQ. Losses at the gene ends were 0 bases for V and 5 bases for J; bases not matched to a gene: 2. The source is a woman of 80 years or more with COVID-19, enrolled during active disease. The chain joins TRBV5-1 to TRBJ1-5, with 10 bases aligning to TRBD1. Specimen: peripheral blood. The CDR3, as DNA: TGCGCCAGCAGCTTGGACGGACAGGGGGATCAGCCCCAGCATTTT. Protein sequence: CASSLDGQGDQPQHF.